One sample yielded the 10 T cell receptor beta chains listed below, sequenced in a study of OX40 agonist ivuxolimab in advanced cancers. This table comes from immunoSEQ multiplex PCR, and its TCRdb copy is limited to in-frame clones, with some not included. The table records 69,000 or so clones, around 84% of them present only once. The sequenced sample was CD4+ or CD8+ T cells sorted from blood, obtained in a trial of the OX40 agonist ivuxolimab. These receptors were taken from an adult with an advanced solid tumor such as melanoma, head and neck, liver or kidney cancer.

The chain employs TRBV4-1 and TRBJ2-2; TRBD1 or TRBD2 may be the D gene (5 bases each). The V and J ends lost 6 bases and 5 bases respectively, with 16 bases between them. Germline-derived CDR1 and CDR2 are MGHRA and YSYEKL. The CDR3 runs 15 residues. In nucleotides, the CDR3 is TGCGCCAGCAGTTACGGTTTGAGGGGAACCGGGGAGCTGTTTTTT. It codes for CASSYGLRGTGELFF.

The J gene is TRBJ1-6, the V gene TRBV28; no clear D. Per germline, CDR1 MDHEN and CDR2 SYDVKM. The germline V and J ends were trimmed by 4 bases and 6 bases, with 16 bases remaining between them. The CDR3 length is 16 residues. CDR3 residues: CASSSLYTARNSPLHF. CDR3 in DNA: TGTGCCAGCAGTTCCCTCTACACCGCGCGTAATTCACCCCTCCACTTT.

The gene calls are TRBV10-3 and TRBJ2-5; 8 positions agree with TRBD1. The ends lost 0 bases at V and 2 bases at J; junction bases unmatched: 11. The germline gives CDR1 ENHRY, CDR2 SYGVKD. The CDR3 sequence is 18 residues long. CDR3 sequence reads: CAISESNARHRGQETQYF. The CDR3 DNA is TGTGCCATCAGTGAGTCGAACGCCAGACACAGGGGGCAAGAGACCCAGTACTTC.

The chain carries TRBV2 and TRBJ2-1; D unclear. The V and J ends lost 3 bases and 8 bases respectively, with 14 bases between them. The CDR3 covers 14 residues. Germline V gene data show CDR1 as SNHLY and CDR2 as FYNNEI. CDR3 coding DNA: TGTGCCAGCAGTGAGAACATCCCCTCGGATGAGCAGTTCTTC. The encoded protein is CASSENIPSDEQFF.

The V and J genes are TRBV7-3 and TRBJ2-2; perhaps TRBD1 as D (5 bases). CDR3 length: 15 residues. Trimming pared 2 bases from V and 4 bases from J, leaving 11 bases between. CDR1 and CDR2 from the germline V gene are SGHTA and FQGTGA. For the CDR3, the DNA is TGTGCCAGCAGCTTATCGGCAGGGATCACCGGGGAGCTGTTTTTT. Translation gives CASSLSAGITGELFF.

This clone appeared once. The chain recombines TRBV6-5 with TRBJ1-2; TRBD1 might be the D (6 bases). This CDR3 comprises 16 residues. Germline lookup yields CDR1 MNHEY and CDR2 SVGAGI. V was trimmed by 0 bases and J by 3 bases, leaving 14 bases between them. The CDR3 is CASSYSNVRQDYGYTF. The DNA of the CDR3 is TGTGCCAGCAGTTACTCGAACGTACGACAGGACTATGGCTACACCTTC.

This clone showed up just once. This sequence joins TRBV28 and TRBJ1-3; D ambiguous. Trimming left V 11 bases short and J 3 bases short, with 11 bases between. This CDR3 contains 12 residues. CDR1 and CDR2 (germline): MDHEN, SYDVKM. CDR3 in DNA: TGTGCCCCCCACCTGGATGGAAACACCATATATTTT. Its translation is CAPHLDGNTIYF.

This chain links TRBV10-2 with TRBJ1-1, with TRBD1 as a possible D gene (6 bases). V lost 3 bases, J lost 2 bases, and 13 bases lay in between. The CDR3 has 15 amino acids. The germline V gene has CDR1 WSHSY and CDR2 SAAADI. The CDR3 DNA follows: TGCGCCAGCAGTGAACCCGGGACAAGAAACACTGAAGCTTTCTTT. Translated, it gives CASSEPGTRNTEAFF.

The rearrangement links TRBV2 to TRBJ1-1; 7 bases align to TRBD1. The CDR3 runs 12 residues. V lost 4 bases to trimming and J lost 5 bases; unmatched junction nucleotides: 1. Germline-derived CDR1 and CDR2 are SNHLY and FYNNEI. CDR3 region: CASSVTGTEAFF. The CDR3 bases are TGTGCCAGCAGTGTGACAGGGACTGAAGCTTTCTTT.

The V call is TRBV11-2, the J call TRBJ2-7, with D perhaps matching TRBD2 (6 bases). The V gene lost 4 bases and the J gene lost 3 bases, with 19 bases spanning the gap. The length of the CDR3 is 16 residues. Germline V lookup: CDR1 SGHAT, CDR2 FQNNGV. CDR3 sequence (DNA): TGTGCCAGCAGCTATCAGTCGATGGGAGGAAACTACGAGCAGTACTTC. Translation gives CASSYQSMGGNYEQYF.